This T cell receptor (beta chain) was sequenced in a study of T cell responses to AZD1222 COVID-19 vaccine. Study findings and constraints: A rise in Spike-specific TCR breadth and depth followed two AZD1222 doses.

On this clone itself: Its cognate antigen is unknown.

Repertoires were generated with immunoSEQ multiplex PCR, while TCRdb's copy carries only in-frame clones and drops some. The sample holds 60,000 to 100,000 clones; about nine tenths are singletons and the top ten take roughly 24%. The CDR3 contains 15 residues. The V gene lost 7 bases and the J gene lost 7 bases, with 20 bases spanning the gap. Germline V gives CDR1 MRHNA, CDR2 SNTAGT. The sequencing used peripheral blood, collected on day 0 of AZD1222 vaccination. The TCR comes from an adult in good health. The rearrangement uses TRBV6-4 and TRBJ2-1; TRBD1 might be the D (6 bases). The CDR3, as DNA: TGTGCCAGCAAAACCCAGGGGAGTAAATCGAATGAGCAGTTCTTC. It is translated as CASKTQGSKSNEQFF.